This T cell receptor beta chain comes out of a study of identifying expanded T cells in peripheral blood. Findings and limits, study-wide: Over two and four weeks, about 15 and 19 clones changed, versus roughly 1.1 between replicates. Variance in clone template counts between approximately two-week samples significantly increased with total template count across all healthy donors.

Germline trimming cut 3 bases from V and 3 bases from J; bases unmatched to any gene: 3. The length of the CDR3 is 14 residues. The germline V gene has CDR1 SEHNR and CDR2 FQNEAQ (reference sequence). On this clone: As yet, its antigen is unknown.

Healthy donors had no documented immune events, such as infections, while sampled. Only in-frame clones appear in the TCRdb table, and some are missing; sequencing was by immunoSEQ multiplex PCR. The sample contains some 120,000 clones, 84% of which appear only once. This sequence was found in a person aged 18 to 70 in good health. Sequenced: blood. V gene TRBV7-9 combines with J gene TRBJ1-1; the match to TRBD1 covers 8 bases. Written as DNA, the CDR3 is TGTGCCAGCAGCTTCCAGGGGGCAGACACTGAAGCTTTCTTT. The encoded protein is CASSFQGADTEAFF.